Listed here are 30 T cell receptor beta chains from one sample, sequenced in a study of cytomegalovirus exposure and HLA in healthy donors. PCR was performed using 60 Vbeta and 13 Jbeta primers. TCRdb's copy holds only in-frame clones and misses some; the assay was immunoSEQ multiplex PCR. This table holds 150,000 to 200,000 clones, 83% found once. The sample taken for sequencing was PBMCs. Receptor source: a man aged 50 or older in good health and CMV-seropositive.

The V and J genes are TRBV21-1 and TRBJ1-4; TRBD1 is taken as the D call from the table, unchecked against the DNA. TRBV21-1 is marked as a pseudogene. The CDR3 is made up of 15 amino acids. As DNA, the CDR3 is TGTGCCAGCAGCATTCAACCGGGACAGAATGAAAAACTGTTTTTT. The encoded protein is CASSIQPGQNEKLFF.

This clone was recorded only once. The chain combines TRBV6-6 with TRBJ2-5; a weak D match, TRBD2 (5 bases). This CDR3 comprises 14 residues. The ends were cut back, 4 bases at V and 2 bases at J, with 11 bases in the middle. Looked up from germline, CDR1 is MNHNY and CDR2 is SVGAGI (reference sequence). CDR3 DNA: TGTGCCAGCAGTTTGCGAGGGTTGCAAGAGACCCAGTACTTC. It translates to CASSLRGLQETQYF.

J is TRBJ1-1 and V is TRBV11-2; D remains ambiguous. From germline, CDR1 is SGHAT and CDR2 FQNNGV. V was clipped by 2 bases and J by 3 bases, with 10 bases between them. The CDR3 totals 14 residues. The CDR3 sequence is CASSLSHSDTEAFF. CDR3 DNA sequence: TGTGCCAGCAGCTTATCCCATAGTGACACTGAAGCTTTCTTT.

The rearrangement links TRBV18 to TRBJ1-1; D gene unclear. This CDR3 is built from 12 residues. V shed 3 bases and J shed 7 bases, with 9 bases lying between them. Germline values: CDR1 KGHSH, CDR2 LQKENI. CDR3 coding DNA: TGTGCCAGCTCACCCGCGGGGTTTGAAGCTTTCTTT. Its translation: CASSPAGFEAFF.

V usage is TRBV15 and J usage is TRBJ1-3, with D hard to call. V lost 0 bases and J lost 0, with 15 bases in between. There are 18 residues in the CDR3. The germline CDR1 and CDR2 sequences are LNHNV and YYDKDF (reference sequence). DNA for the CDR3: TGTGCCACCAGCAGAGATATGGCAAACCCGATCTCTGGAAACACCATATATTTT. Its translation is CATSRDMANPISGNTIYF.

This sequence joins TRBV5-7 and TRBJ2-7; TRBD1 is a possible D gene (5 bases). TRBV5-7 is known as an ORF, though its function is uncertain. The ends were cut back, 1 base at V and 3 bases at J, with 8 bases in the middle. This CDR3 is 13 amino acids long. The CDR3 sequence is CASSLNRSYEQYF. CDR3 in DNA: TGTGCCAGCAGCTTGAACAGGAGCTACGAGCAGTACTTC.

This chain connects TRBV5-1 to TRBJ2-1; 9 positions agree with TRBD1. Germline assignment: CDR1 SGHRS and CDR2 YFSETQ. The CDR3 spans 17 residues. V trimming: 4 bases; J trimming: 4 bases; junction bases outside the gene matches: 12. The CDR3 is CASSEDRGDPLYNEQFF. The CDR3 region has the DNA TGCGCCAGCAGCGAGGACAGGGGAGACCCACTTTACAATGAGCAGTTCTTC.

Note on this clone: Other DNA sequences in the same sample also yield this CDR3. The chain carries TRBV6-4 and TRBJ2-1; D is perhaps TRBD1 (6 bases). There are 15 residues in the CDR3. With 5 bases removed from V and 1 base from J, the gap between germline ends came to 12 bases. Germline V lookup: CDR1 MRHNA, CDR2 SNTAGT. As DNA, the CDR3 is TGTGCCAGCAGTACCTTAGGGGGTTCCTACAATGAGCAGTTCTTC. This sequence encodes CASSTLGGSYNEQFF.

The chain joins TRBV5-1 to TRBJ2-2, with TRBD2 matching over 7 bases. The germline V gene has CDR1 SGHRS and CDR2 YFSETQ. The CDR3 sequence is 15 residues long. V dropped 3 bases and J dropped 6; count of bases not matched to a gene: 8. The CDR3 DNA reads as TGCGCCAGCAGCTCGGGCCGGGGGGTTCCCGGGGAGCTGTTTTTT. Encoded protein: CASSSGRGVPGELFF.

CDR3: CASSRGTSGIYEQYF. The CDR3 DNA reads TGTGCCAGCAGCCGAGGGACTAGCGGGATCTACGAGCAGTACTTC. The chain couples TRBV4-2 to TRBJ2-7, with TRBD2 matching 13 bases. CDR3 length equals 15 residues. Germline loops: CDR1 LGHNA, CDR2 YNFKEQ. Trimming took 4 bases from V and 3 from J; bases not matched to a gene: 3.

This chain uses TRBV29-1 with TRBJ1-3; D is ambiguous. CDR3 length: 12 amino acids. Trimming pared 6 bases from V and 4 bases from J, leaving 10 bases between. From germline, CDR1 is SQVTM and CDR2 ANQGSEA. CDR3 sequence reads: CSVLLPGNTIYF. CDR3 sequence (DNA): TGCAGCGTCCTACTCCCCGGAAACACCATATATTTT.

This chain links TRBV18 with TRBJ2-7; D is perhaps TRBD1 (5 bases). Between the trimmed V and J ends, which lost 5 bases and 3 bases, there was a span of 14 bases. The CDR3 extends over 14 amino acids. CDR1 is KGHSH, CDR2 LQKENI, per germline. CDR3 loop: CASSVQSGFYEQYF. Here the CDR3 DNA reads TGTGCCAGCTCAGTACAATCAGGGTTCTACGAGCAGTACTTC.

The rearrangement uses TRBV5-4 and TRBJ2-5; 11 nucleotides line up with TRBD2. This CDR3 comprises 16 residues. V was clipped by 0 bases and J by 1 base; unmatched bases: 2. CDR1 and CDR2 from the germline V gene are SGHNT and YYREEE (reference sequence). Written as DNA, the CDR3 is TGTGCCAGCAGCTTGGCCGGGACTAGCGGCCAAGAGACCCAGTACTTC. Its translation: CASSLAGTSGQETQYF.

The V call is TRBV28, the J call TRBJ2-7; 9 bases are a match to TRBD1. CDR3 size: 14 residues. Germline loops: CDR1 MDHEN, CDR2 SYDVKM. J was trimmed by 5 bases and V by 8 bases; bases with no gene match: 10. DNA of the CDR3: TGTGCCAGCGGATACAGGGGGCTACCCCACGAGCAGTACTTC. This encodes CASGYRGLPHEQYF. The entire variable domain, with the rest obtained from reference TRBV28 and TRBJ2-7, is as follows: DVKVTQSSRYLVKRTGEKVFLECVQDMDHENMFWYRQDPGLGLRLIYFSYDVKMKEKGDIPEGYSVSREKKERFSLILESASTNQTSMYLCASGYRGLPHEQYFGPGTRLTVT.

The chain is built from TRBV18 and TRBJ2-5; 7 bases line up with TRBD1. Germline V gene lookup returns CDR1 KGHSH and CDR2 LQKENI. The junction had 9 bases not matched to a gene; V was cut back by 1 base and J by 4 bases. This CDR3 comprises 16 residues. The CDR3 nucleotides read TGTGCCAGCTCACCACTAGGAAACAGGGGACCAGAGACCCAGTACTTC. This gives the protein CASSPLGNRGPETQYF.

The chain recombines TRBV5-4 with TRBJ2-3; the D gene is possibly TRBD1 (6 bases). The CDR3 length is 15 residues. V lost 0 bases to trimming and J lost 3 bases, with 11 bases between them. Germline V CDR1 and CDR2: SGHNT, YYREEE (reference sequence). For the CDR3, the DNA is TGTGCCAGCAGCTTGGTTAACAGGGATACAGATACGCAGTATTTT. It codes for CASSLVNRDTDTQYF.

The genes are TRBV2 and TRBJ2-5; D might be TRBD1 (5 bases). This CDR3 has 12 residues. Trimming shortened V by 3 bases and J by 4 bases, and 6 bases separated the two germline ends. The germline V gene encodes CDR1 SNHLY and CDR2 FYNNEI. The CDR3 region is CASSDRAETQYF. The CDR3 coding sequence is TGTGCCAGCAGTGACAGGGCAGAGACCCAGTACTTC.

This clone was observed a few times. The V and J genes are TRBV29-1 and TRBJ2-1, with D perhaps TRBD1 (6 bases). This CDR3 has 14 residues. Deletions cut 4 bases from V and 7 bases from J, with 17 bases between. CDR1 SQVTM and CDR2 ANQGSEA come from the germline V gene. The chain's CDR3 is CSVGGRTEVNEQFF. The CDR3 coding sequence is TGCAGCGTTGGGGGGCGGACAGAGGTAAATGAGCAGTTCTTC.

The genes are TRBV6-1 and TRBJ2-1; 11 nucleotides match TRBD2. The CDR3 loop spans 13 amino acids. From germline, CDR1 is MNHNS and CDR2 SASEGT. V was pared by 6 bases and J by 10 bases, with 5 bases of the junction left unmatched. The CDR3 nucleotides read TGTGCCAGCAGGCTAGCGGGGGGCGGAGAGCAGTTCTTC. Translated: CASRLAGGGEQFF.

This chain connects TRBV30 to TRBJ2-2, with a tentative D call TRBD2 (6 bases). The ends were cut back, 8 bases at V and 1 base at J, with 17 bases in the middle. Germline loops: CDR1 GTSNPN, CDR2 SVGIG (reference sequence). This CDR3 comprises 15 residues. The DNA of the CDR3 is TGTGCCATCCACGAGTTGGGGGGGAACACCGGGGAGCTGTTTTTT. Its translation: CAIHELGGNTGELFF. Full variable domain (remainder filled in from reference TRBV30 and TRBJ2-2): SQTIHQWPATLVQPVGSPLSLECTVEGTSNPNLYWYRQAAGRGLQLLFYSVGIGQISSEVPQNLSASRPQDRQFILSSKKLLLSDSGFYLCAIHELGGNTGELFFGEGSRLTVL.

The genes are TRBV11-2 and TRBJ2-1; 7 positions agree with TRBD2. Trimming at V came to 1 base and at J to 7 bases, leaving 1 base not matched to a gene. This CDR3 is 13 amino acids long. From germline, CDR1 is SGHAT and CDR2 FQNNGV. The CDR3 bases are TGTGCCAGCAGCTTAGGGGGGGGGAATGAGCAGTTCTTC. Translation: CASSLGGGNEQFF.

The rearrangement links TRBV4-2 to TRBJ2-5; possibly TRBD2 for D (5 bases). Trimming took 1 base from V and 5 from J, leaving 11 bases between them. Germline CDR1 LGHNA, CDR2 YNFKEQ. This CDR3 contains 14 residues. In nucleotides, the CDR3 is TGTGCCAGCAGCCAAGGAGGGTTGGGGGAGACCCAGTACTTC. Translated: CASSQGGLGETQYF.

CDR3 loop: CASSTTGGPYEQYF. The DNA for the CDR3 is TGTGCCAGCAGCACCACCGGAGGCCCCTACGAGCAGTACTTC. The chain combines TRBV7-2 with TRBJ2-7; D is perhaps TRBD2 (5 bases). Per the germline V gene, CDR1 is SGHTA and CDR2 is FQGNSA. CDR3 size: 14 residues. The germline V and J ends were trimmed by 5 bases and 2 bases, with 13 bases remaining between them.

This chain links TRBV7-9 with TRBJ2-7; D gene uncertain. Germline values: CDR1 SEHNR, CDR2 FQNEAQ (reference sequence). This CDR3 comprises 15 residues. V dropped 4 bases and J dropped 0 bases, with 13 bases sitting between them. CDR3 nucleotides: TGTGCCAGCAGCTCGAGCCTACTCAACTCCTACGAGCAGTACTTC. Residues: CASSSSLLNSYEQYF.

Points on this clone: The same CDR3 is also encoded by other DNA sequences in this sample. The chain carries TRBV5-6 and TRBJ1-5; D unresolved. This CDR3 has 14 residues. V lost 0 bases to trimming and J lost 1 base, with 5 bases between them. From germline, CDR1 is SGHDT and CDR2 YYEEEE. The CDR3, as DNA: TGTGCCAGCAGCTTGGGGCAGAGCAATCAGCCCCAGCATTTT. Translated: CASSLGQSNQPQHF.

V is TRBV5-1 and J is TRBJ2-5, with TRBD2 identical over 8 bases. The CDR3 spans 16 residues. V was clipped by 0 bases and J by 1 base; unmatched bases: 5. Per germline, CDR1 SGHRS and CDR2 YFSETQ. CDR3: CASSLALAGSQETQYF. The CDR3 nucleotides are TGCGCCAGCAGCTTGGCCCTAGCGGGCTCCCAAGAGACCCAGTACTTC.

V usage is TRBV12-5 and J usage is TRBJ2-5; 8 bases match TRBD1. Germline V gene sequence: CDR1 LGHNT, CDR2 FRNRAP. The V and J ends lost 5 bases and 7 bases, in that order; junction bases with no gene match: 9. This CDR3 is built from 14 residues. The CDR3 DNA is TGTGCTAGTGGTCAGACAGGGGAGTTGGGGACCCAGTACTTC. Its translation is CASGQTGELGTQYF.

The rearrangement joins TRBV4-1 to TRBJ2-4; D unresolved. This CDR3 has 12 residues. The V end lost 0 bases, the J end lost 7 bases, and 4 bases lay between the germline ends. Germline V gene lookup returns CDR1 MGHRA and CDR2 YSYEKL. The CDR3 DNA follows: TGCGCCAGCAGCCAAGAGTCGAACATTCAGTACTTC. Translation gives CASSQESNIQYF.

This clone was seen a single time. The chain joins TRBV28 to TRBJ1-1; 7 bases map to TRBD1. The CDR3 extends over 15 amino acids. V was pared by 6 bases and J by 7 bases, with 14 bases of the junction left unmatched. In germline, CDR1 is MDHEN, CDR2 SYDVKM. The CDR3 reads CASRRDSQLYDEAFF. The CDR3 bases are TGTGCCAGCAGACGGGACAGCCAGCTTTACGATGAAGCTTTCTTT.

The chain joins TRBV5-1 to TRBJ2-5, with 9 bases lining up with TRBD1. V was clipped by 7 bases and J by 5 bases; unmatched bases: 6. The CDR3 is 13 amino acids. CDR1 and CDR2 from the germline V gene are SGHRS and YFSETQ. The CDR3: CASETGGGETQYF. For the CDR3, the DNA is TGCGCCAGCGAGACAGGGGGAGGGGAGACCCAGTACTTC. The full variable domain, completed using reference TRBV5-1 and TRBJ2-5, is KAGVTQTPRYLIKTRGQQVTLSCSPISGHRSVSWYQQTPGQGLQFLFEYFSETQRNKGNFPGRFSGRQFSNSRSEMNVSTLELGDSALYLCASETGGGETQYFGPGTRLLVL.